This TCR beta chain comes out of a study of T-cell memory formation after mild COVID-19. V lost 1 base to trimming and J lost 4 bases, with 11 bases between them. Germline V lookup: CDR1 GTSNPN, CDR2 SVGIG (reference sequence). The CDR3 runs to 13 residues. Findings and caveats of the study: A second wave expanding day 15 to 37 was CD4+-biased; contracting clones were balanced.

Worth noting for this clonotype: Its specificity is not known.

MiXCR, applied by TCRdb to the 5' RACE reads, yields one record per CDR3 protein. Of 350,000 to 500,000 distinct CDR3 sequences listed, about 20% are singletons. Sequenced input: PBMCs or a T cell subset sorted from them (not recorded which). The V and J genes are TRBV30 and TRBJ2-7, with D tentatively TRBD1 (6 bases). The clonotype originates from an adult woman who had mild COVID-19 (a few samples of this study predate the infection). Cell type and time point are not known. CDR3 sequence: CAWSGVGTYEQYF. The CDR3 DNA sequence: TGTGCCTGGAGTGGAGTGGGGACATACGAGCAGTACTTC.